Each of the 5 T cell receptor beta chains below was sequenced from the same sample in a study of regulatory T cells in long-lasting Graves disease. Time point given: newly diagnosed GD, antithyroid drugs for less than 3 months. PBMCs were the source of the RNA used for TCR sequencing. Combining iRepertoire HTBI primers with Arm-PCR of CDR3 regions, the authors built TCR beta libraries. From the multiplex PCR reads, TCRdb called clonotypes with MiXCR, one entry per CDR3 protein. The sample includes roughly 400,000 distinct CDR3 sequences, approximately 16% of them seen just once. These same records also appear under a second study, on T cells in Graves' hyperthyroidism and ophthalmopathy.

The material sequenced was peripheral blood mononuclear cells (PBMCs), taken at new diagnosis, from a patient treated with antithyroid drugs. The receptors were sampled from a woman aged 40 to 50 with Graves disease.

Many counts were recorded for this clonotype. The V gene is TRBV5-1, the J gene TRBJ1-1; 9 bases map to TRBD1. The CDR3 has 16 amino acids. J lost 2 bases, V lost 4 bases, and 9 bases had no gene match. CDR1 and CDR2 (germline): SGHRS, YFSETQ. CDR3 sequence reads: CASSQWTGDSNTEAFF. CDR3 DNA: TGCGCCAGCAGCCAATGGACAGGGGACTCAAACACTGAAGCTTTCTTT.

The chain links TRBV5-6 to TRBJ2-5; no clear D. This CDR3 comprises 15 residues. The V gene lost 2 bases and the J gene lost 2 bases, with 13 bases spanning the gap. In germline, CDR1 is SGHDT, CDR2 YYEEEE. CDR3 protein: CASSFSPTQQETQYF. The CDR3 nucleotides read TGTGCCAGCAGCTTTTCACCAACCCAACAAGAGACCCAGTACTTC.

This clonotype was observed at least ten times. The chain is built from TRBV7-8 and TRBJ1-1, with D tentatively TRBD1 (5 bases). Trimming pared 3 bases from V and 4 bases from J, leaving 15 bases between. The CDR3 has 15 residues. Germline CDR1 and CDR2: SGHVS and FQNEAQ. CDR3 region: CASSFGSGPGTEAFF. The CDR3 coding sequence is TGTGCCAGCAGCTTTGGGTCGGGGCCGGGCACTGAAGCTTTCTTT.

The chain carries TRBV10-3 and TRBJ1-2; D may be TRBD1 (5 bases). The length of the CDR3 is 15 residues. Germline-derived CDR1 and CDR2 are ENHRY and SYGVKD. V lost 0 bases and J 3 bases, leaving 11 bases between the germline ends. The DNA of the CDR3 is TGTGCCATCAGTGAGTCAGGCGGGGCTGACTATGGCTACACCTTC. Translation: CAISESGGADYGYTF.

As concerns this clonotype: It may be a read error: a sequence one base away is much more abundant. The V and J genes are TRBV12-5 and TRBJ2-3; 15 nucleotides match TRBD2. The J call may not be correct, given that the DNA end is closer to TRBJ2-1. This CDR3 has 13 residues. CDR1 and CDR2 (germline): LGHNT, FRNRAP. The CDR3 nucleotides read TGTGCTAGTGGACCGGGACTAGCGGGAGGGCAGTTCTTC. The encoded protein is CASGPGLAGGQFF.